Listed below are T cell receptor beta chains from one sample, sequenced in a study of T cell repertoires in cytomegalovirus infection. TCRdb re-derived calls from the reads in MiXCR, one entry per CDR3 protein. The sample lists 250,000 to 300,000 distinct CDR3 sequences, roughly 21% occurring once. These receptors lack a known antigen. Sequencing used cultured PBMCs, obtained from culture after CMV antigen stimulation. The receptors derive from a human donor in good health (CMV status not recorded). Some clones in this sample may be carry-over from other donors' samples. Both conserved end residues are part of each CDR3. The order of the fields is clone size, J gene, V gene, D gene, CDR3 DNA, CDR3 protein. The D gene is left open where the match is weak. Size values are once, few and many counts, or a class for expanded clones, and some rows have none.

clone size: NA
J gene: TRBJ2-5
V gene: TRBV7-2
D gene: NA
CDR3 DNA: TGTGCCAGCAGCTTTCGGCTAGACCTCTCGGAGACCCAGTACTTC
CDR3 protein: CASSFRLDLSETQYF

clone size: many
J gene: TRBJ1-3
V gene: TRBV7-8
D gene: NA
CDR3 DNA: TGTGCCAGCAGTGTATTAAGAAGCTCTGGAAACACCATATATTTT
CDR3 protein: CASSVLRSSGNTIYF

clone size: NA
J gene: TRBJ2-1
V gene: TRBV29-1
D gene: TRBD2
CDR3 DNA: TGCAGCGTTGATGCTAGCGGAACCTACAATGAGCAGTTCTTC
CDR3 protein: CSVDASGTYNEQFF

clone size: NA
J gene: TRBJ2-1
V gene: TRBV11-2
D gene: TRBD2
CDR3 DNA: TGTGCCAGCAGCTTTAGCGGGAGTCATGACAATGAGCAGTTCTTC
CDR3 protein: CASSFSGSHDNEQFF

clone size: NA
J gene: TRBJ2-1
V gene: TRBV6-2/TRBV6-3
D gene: NA
CDR3 DNA: TGTGCCAGCAGTCCTCGGGACCCCCTAGGGGATGAGCAGTTCTTC
CDR3 protein: CASSPRDPLGDEQFF

clone size: few
J gene: TRBJ1-1
V gene: TRBV5-6
D gene: NA
CDR3 DNA: TGTGCCAGCAGCCCATTCCTTGTGGGCGCGGGGACTGAAGCTTTCTTT
CDR3 protein: CASSPFLVGAGTEAFF

clone size: NA
J gene: TRBJ1-2
V gene: TRBV29-1
D gene: NA
CDR3 DNA: TGCAGCGTTGATAAAAAGTATGGCTACACCTTC
CDR3 protein: CSVDKKYGYTF

clone size: many
J gene: TRBJ1-5
V gene: TRBV30
D gene: NA
CDR3 DNA: TGTGCCTGGAGTAGCCAGGGAAGACAGCCCCAGCATTTT
CDR3 protein: CAWSSQGRQPQHF

clone size: many
J gene: TRBJ2-1
V gene: TRBV6-2/TRBV6-3
D gene: TRBD2
CDR3 DNA: TGTGCCAGCTACGATCCGGGACTAGCAACGGATGAGCAGTTCTTC
CDR3 protein: CASYDPGLATDEQFF

clone size: NA
J gene: TRBJ2-2
V gene: TRBV27
D gene: NA
CDR3 DNA: TGTGCCAGCAGTTTATCCCGCCCCGGGGAGCTGTTTTTT
CDR3 protein: CASSLSRPGELFF

clone size: few
J gene: TRBJ2-1
V gene: TRBV7-2
D gene: NA
CDR3 DNA: TGTGCCAGCAGCTCTCTTCAGAGGGAAGGTGAGCAGTTCTTC
CDR3 protein: CASSSLQREGEQFF

clone size: many
J gene: TRBJ2-1
V gene: TRBV27
D gene: NA
CDR3 DNA: TGTGCCAGCAGTTTAGTAGTTCCCCGCCGGGGGAGTTACAATGAGCAGTTCTTC
CDR3 protein: CASSLVVPRRGSYNEQFF

clone size: few
J gene: TRBJ1-5
V gene: TRBV6-2/TRBV6-3
D gene: NA
CDR3 DNA: TGTGCCAGCAGAACTGGGCCGGGATCCTATTCAGGCAATCAGCCCCAGCATTTT
CDR3 protein: CASRTGPGSYSGNQPQHF

clone size: NA
J gene: TRBJ1-4
V gene: TRBV4-1
D gene: TRBD1
CDR3 DNA: TGCGCCAGCAGCCAGCCGGGACAGGGATTTCAACTGTTTTTT
CDR3 protein: CASSQPGQGFQLFF

clone size: few
J gene: TRBJ1-1
V gene: TRBV12-3/TRBV12-4
D gene: TRBD1
CDR3 DNA: TGTGCCAGCAGGGAGGGACAGCTCAACACTGAAGCTTTCTTT
CDR3 protein: CASREGQLNTEAFF

clone size: NA
J gene: TRBJ1-6
V gene: TRBV20-1
D gene: NA
CDR3 DNA: TGCAGTGCTAGACTAAGATCCGGGACAAGTAATTCACCCCTCCACTTT
CDR3 protein: CSARLRSGTSNSPLHF

clone size: few
J gene: TRBJ1-2
V gene: TRBV3-1
D gene: NA
CDR3 DNA: TGTGCCAGCAGCCAACTCAGGGCTAACTATGGCTACACCTTC
CDR3 protein: CASSQLRANYGYTF

clone size: few
J gene: TRBJ2-5
V gene: TRBV4-3
D gene: NA
CDR3 DNA: TGCGCCAGCAGCCAAGATAGGGGGAACCAAGAGACCCAGTACTTC
CDR3 protein: CASSQDRGNQETQYF

clone size: many
J gene: TRBJ1-1
V gene: TRBV7-9
D gene: NA
CDR3 DNA: TGTGCCAGCAGCGCGAGGGGGTCTAACACTGAAGCTTTCTTT
CDR3 protein: CASSARGSNTEAFF

clone size: many
J gene: TRBJ2-3
V gene: TRBV7-8
D gene: NA
CDR3 DNA: TGTGCCAGCAGCCCTGAATTAGATACGCAGTATTTT
CDR3 protein: CASSPELDTQYF